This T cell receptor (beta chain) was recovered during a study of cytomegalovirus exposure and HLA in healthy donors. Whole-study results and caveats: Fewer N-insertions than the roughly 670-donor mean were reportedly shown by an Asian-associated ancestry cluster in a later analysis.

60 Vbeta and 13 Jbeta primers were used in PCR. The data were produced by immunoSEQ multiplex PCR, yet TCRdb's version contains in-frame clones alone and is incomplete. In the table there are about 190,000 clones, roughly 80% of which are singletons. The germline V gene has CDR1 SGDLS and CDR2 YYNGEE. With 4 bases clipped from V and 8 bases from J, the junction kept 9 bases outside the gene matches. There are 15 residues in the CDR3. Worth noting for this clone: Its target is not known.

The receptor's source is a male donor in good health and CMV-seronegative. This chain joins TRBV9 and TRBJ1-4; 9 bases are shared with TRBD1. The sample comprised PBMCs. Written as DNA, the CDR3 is TGTGCCAGCAGCTTAAGGACAGGGGCGGGGGAAAAACTGTTTTTT. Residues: CASSLRTGAGEKLFF.